Listed below are T cell receptor beta chains from one sample, sequenced in a study of cytomegalovirus exposure and HLA in healthy donors. Assay used: immunoSEQ multiplex PCR; TCRdb lists only in-frame clones, some missing. This sample has under 200,000 clones; less than 80% occur once, and the top ten carry 0.75% to 0.8%. Sequencing was done on a sample of PBMCs. All receptors come from a female donor in good health and CMV-seronegative. The CDR3 runs from the conserved cysteine through the conserved F or W. The D gene is left open where the match is weak. Part of the rows lack a size; the others show once, few, many or a class for expanded clones.

d_call	clone_size	v_call	j_call	cdr3_nt	cdr3_aa
NA	NA	TRBV7-9	TRBJ1-2	TGTGCCAGCAGCAGACCCGGGACACTATATGGCTACACCTTC	CASSRPGTLYGYTF
TRBD2	NA	TRBV28	TRBJ2-3	TGTGCCAGCAACCTTAGCGGGAGAGGAGCAGATACGCAGTATTTT	CASNLSGRGADTQYF
TRBD1	NA	TRBV7-6	TRBJ2-7	TGTGCCAGCAGCTTAGCAACCAGGGACAGCCCCTACGAGCAGTACTTC	CASSLATRDSPYEQYF
NA	NA	TRBV5-1	TRBJ2-3	TGCGCCAGCAGCTTGGAGGGGAAGAGAACAGATACGCAGTATTTT	CASSLEGKRTDTQYF
NA	NA	TRBV19	TRBJ1-2	TGTGCCAGTAGTACCCGGGACAAAAACTATGGCTACACCTTC	CASSTRDKNYGYTF
NA	few	TRBV28	TRBJ2-7	TGTGCCAGCACCTTCTCCCAGGCTTTTGAGCAGTACTTC	CASTFSQAFEQYF
TRBD2	NA	TRBV7-3	TRBJ2-4	TGTGCCAGCAGCTTAAGCGGGAGTTATGACAGTCAGTACTTC	CASSLSGSYDSQYF
TRBD2	NA	TRBV7-2	TRBJ2-1	TGTGCCAGCAGCTTAGGGAGCGGGAGGGCCAACAATGAGCAGTTCTTC	CASSLGSGRANNEQFF
NA	NA	TRBV5-1	TRBJ2-1	TGCGCCAGCAGCCCGGGCCTCAGGGGTGAGCAGTTCTTC	CASSPGLRGEQFF
NA	once	TRBV7-2	TRBJ1-1	TGTGCCAGCAGCCTTTCGAGAACCGAAGCTTTCTTT	CASSLSRTEAFF
NA	NA	TRBV7-6	TRBJ2-1	TGTGCCAGCAGCTTATCTGACAATGAGCAGTTCTTC	CASSLSDNEQFF
TRBD1	NA	TRBV7-6	TRBJ2-1	TGTGCCAGCAGCCCGACGACAGGGGGCCCCTACAATGAGCAGTTCTTC	CASSPTTGGPYNEQFF
NA	NA	TRBV10-3	TRBJ2-1	TGTGCCATCAGTGAGCCCTGGGGGAGGAGGAATGAGCAGTTCTTC	CAISEPWGRRNEQFF
TRBD1	NA	TRBV5-1	TRBJ1-2	TGCGCCAGCAGCTTGGCTCCGGGACAGACTCTCTATGGCTACACCTTC	CASSLAPGQTLYGYTF
NA	NA	TRBV27	TRBJ1-1	TGTGCCAGCAGTTTGAAAGGGGAGGGCACTGAAGCTTTCTTT	CASSLKGEGTEAFF
TRBD2	NA	TRBV10-3	TRBJ2-7	TGTGCCATCAGTGAGTCCGCCTACAGGGGACTAGCGGGAGGTGCGTCCTACGAGCAGTACTTC	CAISESAYRGLAGGASYEQYF
TRBD2	NA	TRBV9	TRBJ2-3	TGTGCCAGCAGCGTAGGAGGACTAGCCTGGCAGTATTTT	CASSVGGLAWQYF
NA	NA	TRBV7-6	TRBJ1-1	TGTGCCAGCAGCTCCCTCGGCGGGAGGAACACTGAAGCTTTCTTT	CASSSLGGRNTEAFF
TRBD2	NA	TRBV5-4	TRBJ2-3	TGTGCCAGCAGCTTGGGGAGCGGGGGGGCCCGAGATACGCAGTATTTT	CASSLGSGGARDTQYF
TRBD2	NA	TRBV9	TRBJ2-5	TGTGCCAGCAGCGCGTCTAGCGGGAGGGACGAGACCCAGTACTTC	CASSASSGRDETQYF
TRBD2	NA	TRBV7-2	TRBJ2-3	TGTGCCAGCAGCTCGCCACGGGGGGGCACGAGGACAGATACGCAGTATTTT	CASSSPRGGTRTDTQYF
TRBD2	once	TRBV7-2	TRBJ2-4	TGTGCCAGCAGCCGTGGTCTAGCGGGAGTTGAAAACATTCAGTACTTC	CASSRGLAGVENIQYF
TRBD1	NA	TRBV18	TRBJ2-3	TGTGCCAGCTCACGCCGGACAGGGGCTACAGGGGATACGCAGTATTTT	CASSRRTGATGDTQYF
NA	NA	TRBV5-1	TRBJ1-6	TGCGCCAGCAGCTCAGGGGATAATTCACCCCTCCACTTT	CASSSGDNSPLHF
TRBD1	NA	TRBV5-1	TRBJ1-2	TGCGCCAGCAGCTTGGGGCAGGGGGCTTATGGCTACACCTTC	CASSLGQGAYGYTF
TRBD1	NA	TRBV19	TRBJ2-3	TGTGCCAGTAGTTGGGACAGGGCCACAGATACGCAGTATTTT	CASSWDRATDTQYF
NA	NA	TRBV9	TRBJ1-6	TGTGCCAGCAGCGTAGGCGCGTCAGGATGGCATAATTCACCCCTCCACTTT	CASSVGASGWHNSPLHF
TRBD1	NA	TRBV28	TRBJ1-4	TGTGCCAGCAGTTTGCCCGGGACAGGCGCCGGGGTGAATGAAAAACTGTTTTTT	CASSLPGTGAGVNEKLFF
NA	once	TRBV29-1	TRBJ2-2	TGCAGCGTTTGGGTTAGCGGCGGCTCGAACACCGGGGAGCTGTTTTTT	CSVWVSGGSNTGELFF
TRBD2	NA	TRBV10-3	TRBJ2-7	TGTGCCATCAGGAAGGAGACTAGCGGGTCCGAGCAGTACTTC	CAIRKETSGSEQYF
TRBD2	once	TRBV9	TRBJ2-3	TGTGCCAGCAGCGGTGGCCCCAGCGGGGGGGGCACAGATACGCAGTATTTT	CASSGGPSGGGTDTQYF
TRBD2	NA	TRBV6-1	TRBJ2-1	TGTGCCAGCAGTGAAGTTCTAACTAGCGGGGGACCTAACCCCTACAATGAGCAGTTCTTC	CASSEVLTSGGPNPYNEQFF
TRBD2	once	TRBV11-2	TRBJ2-1	TGTGCCAGCAGCTTAGATGCGGGGGGACACAATGAGCAGTTCTTC	CASSLDAGGHNEQFF
NA	NA	TRBV7-3	TRBJ1-1	TGTGCCAGCAGCCCTGGGGACATCTACACTGAAGCTTTCTTT	CASSPGDIYTEAFF
NA	NA	TRBV7-9	TRBJ1-2	TGTGCCAGCAGCTTAGTCGGCAGGGGAGATGGCTACACCTTC	CASSLVGRGDGYTF
NA	NA	TRBV4-3	TRBJ2-2	TGCGCCAGCAGTCAGCAGGGAACCGGGGAGCTGTTTTTT	CASSQQGTGELFF
TRBD2	NA	TRBV27	TRBJ2-3	TGTGCCAGCAGTTTAGGGGCGGGAGTAAATGTGGATACGCAGTATTTT	CASSLGAGVNVDTQYF
TRBD2	NA	TRBV4-3	TRBJ2-1	TGCGCCAGCAGCCAAGACGGACTAGCGGGGTACAATGAGCAGTTCTTC	CASSQDGLAGYNEQFF
TRBD2	few	TRBV2	TRBJ2-3	TGTGCCAGCAGTGATAGACAGCGGGGCCGGCCAGATACGCAGTATTTT	CASSDRQRGRPDTQYF
NA	NA	TRBV27	TRBJ1-3	TGTGCCAGCAGTTCCCTTGGGGGGGCTGGAAACACCATATATTTT	CASSSLGGAGNTIYF
NA	NA	TRBV9	TRBJ2-1	TGTGCCAGCAGCGTAGGCTCGAGCTCCTACAATGAGCAGTTCTTC	CASSVGSSSYNEQFF
NA	NA	TRBV5-4	TRBJ1-4	TGTGCCAGCAGCTTTACCCCGGGGGAAGGGGAAAAACTGTTTTTT	CASSFTPGEGEKLFF
NA	few	TRBV6-5	TRBJ1-3	TGTGCCAGCAGCTCCCCGAGCTCTGGAAACACCATATATTTT	CASSSPSSGNTIYF
NA	few	TRBV7-9	TRBJ2-3	TGTGCCAGCAGCTTAGTGAGCACGCAGTATTTT	CASSLVSTQYF
TRBD1	NA	TRBV28	TRBJ1-2	TGTGCCAGCAGTGTCCTAACAGGGGGTAACTATGGCTACACCTTC	CASSVLTGGNYGYTF
NA	NA	TRBV29-1	TRBJ1-5	TGCAGCGCACAAAGGGGTAGCAATCAGCCCCAGCATTTT	CSAQRGSNQPQHF
NA	few	TRBV9	TRBJ2-2	TGTGCCAGCAGCTCCTACACCGGGGAGCTGTTTTTT	CASSSYTGELFF
NA	NA	TRBV9	TRBJ2-1	TGTGCCAGCAGCGTAGAGGGGGGGGGCAGTGAGCAGTTCTTC	CASSVEGGGSEQFF
NA	NA	TRBV30	TRBJ2-5	TGTGCCCAATCAAGGGGGGGAACGTATGAGACCCAGTACTTC	CAQSRGGTYETQYF